One and the same sample provided the 16 T cell receptor beta chains below, sequenced in a study of blood T cell repertoires in COVID-19. TCRdb's copy holds only in-frame clones and misses some; the assay was immunoSEQ multiplex PCR. The sample lists about 87,000 clones, around 82% occurring once. The sequenced material came from peripheral blood. These receptors originate from a woman at least 80 years old with COVID-19, enrolled during active disease.

This chain connects TRBV9 to TRBJ2-7, with 9 bases aligning to TRBD1. The CDR3 totals 16 residues. The germline CDR1 and CDR2 sequences are SGDLS and YYNGEE. Losses at the gene ends were 0 bases for V and 2 bases for J; bases not matched to a gene: 6. CDR3 sequence reads: CASSVGGTGLTYEQYF. The DNA of the CDR3 is TGTGCCAGCAGCGTAGGGGGGACAGGGCTTACCTACGAGCAGTACTTC. The full variable domain, rest sourced from reference TRBV9 and TRBJ2-7, is DSGVTQTPKHLITATGQRVTLRCSPRSGDLSVYWYQQSLDQGLQFLIQYYNGEERAKGNILERFSAQQFPDLHSELNLSSLELGDSALYFCASSVGGTGLTYEQYFGPGTRLTVT.

V gene TRBV18 combines with J gene TRBJ1-6; D possibly corresponds to TRBD1 (6 bases). V was shortened by 3 bases and J by 10 bases, with 19 bases between the two germline ends. Germline V gene lookup returns CDR1 KGHSH and CDR2 LQKENI. This CDR3 has 16 residues. Written as DNA, the CDR3 is TGTGCCAGCTCACCCCGCTCAGGGGATACGGGATCACCCCTCCACTTT. This encodes CASSPRSGDTGSPLHF.

The chain combines TRBV7-2 with TRBJ2-7; D not certain. Germline CDR1 SGHTA, CDR2 FQGNSA. The CDR3 contains 14 residues. V was shortened by 1 base and J by 1 base, with 8 bases between the two germline ends. This CDR3 is CASSLEVRSYEQYF. CDR3 coding DNA: TGTGCCAGCAGCTTAGAGGTCAGGTCCTACGAGCAGTACTTC. Full variable domain (remainder filled in from reference TRBV7-2 and TRBJ2-7): GAGVSQSPSNKVTEKGKDVELRCDPISGHTALYWYRQSLGQGLEFLIYFQGNSAPDKSGLPSDRFSAERTGGSVSTLTIQRTQQEDSAVYLCASSLEVRSYEQYFGPGTRLTVT.

V usage is TRBV18 and J usage is TRBJ2-5; 10 bases line up with TRBD1. The CDR3 runs 16 residues. Looked up from germline, CDR1 is KGHSH and CDR2 is LQKENI. Trimming cost V 2 bases and J 5 bases; bases outside gene matches: 8. CDR3 coding DNA: TGTGCCAGCTCACCATCCGCCGGGACAGGGGACGAGACCCAGTACTTC. Residues: CASSPSAGTGDETQYF.

V is TRBV2 and J is TRBJ1-5, with D possibly TRBD1 on 5 matching bases. The germline V and J ends were trimmed by 8 bases and 7 bases, with 21 bases remaining between them. Germline-derived CDR1 and CDR2 are SNHLY and FYNNEI. The CDR3 consists of 15 residues. CDR3 bases: TGTGCCAGCCGGGGCCCGGCGGGGGTGGGACAGCCCCAGCATTTT. Translation gives CASRGPAGVGQPQHF. Supplemented by reference TRBV2 and TRBJ1-5, the full variable domain reads EPEVTQTPSHQVTQMGQEVILRCVPISNHLYFYWYRQILGQKVEFLVSFYNNEISEKSEIFDDQFSVERPDGSNFTLKIRSTKLEDSAMYFCASRGPAGVGQPQHFGDGTRLSIL.

V is TRBV5-4 and J is TRBJ2-7; 9 bases line up with TRBD1. CDR3 length: 19 amino acids. V lost 1 base to trimming and J lost 3 bases; unmatched junction nucleotides: 17. Per the germline V gene, CDR1 is SGHNT and CDR2 is YYREEE (reference sequence). The CDR3 DNA reads as TGTGCCAGCAGCTTGTCCCGGGGACAGGGAGGGGGATCGAGCTACGAGCAGTACTTC. Residues: CASSLSRGQGGGSSYEQYF.

The chain is built from TRBV18 and TRBJ1-5; 9 bases fit TRBD1. The CDR3 sequence is 18 residues long. The V and J ends lost 3 bases and 6 bases, in that order; junction bases with no gene match: 15. Germline lookup yields CDR1 KGHSH and CDR2 LQKENI. CDR3 sequence reads: CASSPQGQGGPMRQPQHF. The CDR3 DNA reads as TGTGCCAGCTCACCCCAGGGACAGGGAGGGCCAATGCGTCAGCCCCAGCATTTT.

The V gene is TRBV18, the J gene TRBJ2-1; 13 nucleotides agree with TRBD2. Per the germline V gene, CDR1 is KGHSH and CDR2 is LQKENI. The CDR3 totals 14 residues. V shed 2 bases and J 13 bases; nucleotides not matched to a gene: 5. In nucleotides, the CDR3 is TGTGCCAGCTCACCAAGACTAGCGGGAGGTGAACAGTTCTTC. Amino acids: CASSPRLAGGEQFF.

This clone was picked up one time. This chain links TRBV5-1 with TRBJ2-2; 7 bases are shared with TRBD1. Unmatched junction bases numbered 5, after V lost 2 bases and J lost 1 base. The germline CDR1 and CDR2 sequences are SGHRS and YFSETQ. CDR3 length equals 16 residues. DNA of the CDR3: TGCGCCAGCAGCTTTCCACGGACAGGGAACACCGGGGAGCTGTTTTTT. It translates to CASSFPRTGNTGELFF.

CDR3 in amino acids: CASSPGSGGAVGGELFF. The CDR3 DNA reads as TGTGCCAGCTCACCCGGTAGCGGGGGGGCCGTCGGCGGGGAGCTGTTTTTT. This chain links TRBV18 with TRBJ2-2; 11 nucleotides agree with TRBD2. Germline trimming cut 3 bases from V and 7 bases from J; bases unmatched to any gene: 10. This CDR3 is built from 17 residues. The germline V gene encodes CDR1 KGHSH and CDR2 LQKENI.

The V and J genes are TRBV5-6 and TRBJ2-7; the D gene is possibly TRBD1 (6 bases). Trimming took off 5 bases at V and 3 bases at J, with 12 bases between the two ends. Per germline, CDR1 SGHDT and CDR2 YYEEEE. The CDR3 consists of 13 residues. DNA of the CDR3: TGTGCCAGCAGTCCAGGGGCGGGCTACGAGCAGTACTTC. It codes for CASSPGAGYEQYF.

V usage is TRBV5-1 and J usage is TRBJ2-2; TRBD2 agrees at 8 bases. The CDR3 sequence is 17 residues long. Unmatched junction bases numbered 13, after V lost 4 bases and J lost 5 bases. Per germline, CDR1 SGHRS and CDR2 YFSETQ. The CDR3 bases are TGCGCCAGCAGCAACCGGCTAGCGGGCCTAGAAACCGGGGAGCTGTTTTTT. As protein: CASSNRLAGLETGELFF.

The chain links TRBV5-1 to TRBJ2-7, with 11 nucleotides matching TRBD2. Germline CDR1 reads SGHRS; CDR2 reads YFSETQ. Trimming at V came to 4 bases and at J to 4 bases, leaving 7 bases not matched to a gene. The CDR3 totals 15 residues. The CDR3, as DNA: TGCGCCAGCAGCAGCAAGGGACTAGCGGAGTACGAGCAGTACTTC. Encoded protein: CASSSKGLAEYEQYF.

The chain carries TRBV2 and TRBJ1-2; 7 nucleotides line up with TRBD1. CDR1 and CDR2 from the germline V gene are SNHLY and FYNNEI. This CDR3 is built from 15 residues. Trimming at V came to 7 bases and at J to 6 bases, leaving 14 bases not matched to a gene. As DNA, the CDR3 is TGTGCCAGCATTGGGACGAGACAGGGAGCGAATGGCTACACCTTC. It codes for CASIGTRQGANGYTF.

This chain uses TRBV18 with TRBJ2-1, with TRBD2 identical over 10 bases. The V gene end was trimmed by 5 bases and the J gene end by 7 bases; junction bases not matched to a gene: 8. CDR1 is KGHSH and CDR2 is LQKENI in the germline V gene. The CDR3 contains 15 residues. The CDR3 nucleotides read TGTGCCAGCTCAAGCCTAGCGGGAGTTCGGAATGAGCAGTTCTTC. This translates into CASSSLAGVRNEQFF.

The chain uses TRBV27 and TRBJ1-2; 8 bases match TRBD1. The V and J ends lost 4 bases and 5 bases, in that order; junction bases with no gene match: 15. CDR3 length equals 17 residues. The germline CDR1 and CDR2 sequences are MNHEY and SMNVEV (reference sequence). CDR3 sequence (DNA): TGTGCCAGCAGTTCCGACAGGGGACGGTATTATCGGTATGGCTACACCTTC. It yields the protein CASSSDRGRYYRYGYTF.